A selection of T cell receptor beta chains follows, all from one sample in a study of T cells after yellow fever vaccination. In TCRdb, the 5' RACE reads were re-called with MiXCR into one record per CDR3 protein. This table has 350,000 to 550,000 distinct CDR3 sequences, 18% appearing once. The source was PBMCs, collected before the yellow fever booster vaccination. These receptors came from a man between 18 and 29 years old who received the YFV17D yellow fever vaccine. Each CDR3 is given with its conserved first and last residue. Size is stated for part of the rows, as once, few or many counts, or as a class when the clone is expanded.

NA	TRBV6-5	TRBJ2-4	CASSGTLAGRAKNIQYF
NA	TRBV12-3/TRBV12-4	TRBJ2-1	CASSSGGSESSYNEQFF
NA	TRBV20-1	TRBJ2-5	CSARTSGGGLRETQYF
once	TRBV18	TRBJ2-3	CASSPWTGGPDTQYF
many	TRBV10-3	TRBJ2-7	CAISEWAFREQYF
NA	TRBV5-6	TRBJ2-5	CASFETQYF
NA	TRBV20-1	TRBJ2-7	CSARDASSFEQYF
NA	TRBV6-6	TRBJ1-1	CASSLVPTGGRFMNTEAFF
NA	TRBV29-1	TRBJ2-3	CSVIAGGPADTQYF
NA	TRBV12-3/TRBV12-4	TRBJ2-1	CASSLRAFSGYNEQFF
many	TRBV5-1	TRBJ2-3	CASSFTLGRDTQYF
many	TRBV27	TRBJ1-5	CASSLSSNQPQHF
NA	TRBV5-1	TRBJ2-2	CASSLAWNSGNTGELFF
NA	TRBV11-2	TRBJ2-1	CASSLGRGGPINEQFF
NA	TRBV5-4	TRBJ2-1	CASITSGQGENEQFF
NA	TRBV7-3	TRBJ1-2	CASSLLYRDNYGYTF